This paragraph covers one TCR beta chain sequence. The source of the sample is a study of blood T cell repertoires in COVID-19. Study overall: The study drew acute and convalescent COVID-19 samples from the United States, Italy and Spain. The cDNA or gDNA used as material had been derived from T cells, B-cell-depleted T cells, or PBMCs.

In the study's own analysis: Counts of nucleated cells, estimated from reference gene primer amplification, were obtained. Repertoires were generated with immunoSEQ multiplex PCR, while TCRdb's copy carries only in-frame clones and drops some. V and J calls and clone size are as listed in that table; D and trimming were resolved from the DNA. This sample has 150,000 to 200,000 clones; more than 75% occur once, and the top ten carry 0.88%. Trimming took 0 bases from V and 0 from J, leaving 9 bases between them. The CDR3 has 15 residues. From germline, CDR1 is SGHRS and CDR2 YFSETQ. The chain is built from TRBV5-1 and TRBJ1-1; D unresolved. The TCR sequence derives from a woman aged 18-29 years who had recovered from COVID-19. Input material: peripheral blood. The CDR3 nucleotides read TGCGCCAGCAGCTTGGAGCGGGGAATGAACACTGAAGCTTTCTTT. As protein: CASSLERGMNTEAFF.